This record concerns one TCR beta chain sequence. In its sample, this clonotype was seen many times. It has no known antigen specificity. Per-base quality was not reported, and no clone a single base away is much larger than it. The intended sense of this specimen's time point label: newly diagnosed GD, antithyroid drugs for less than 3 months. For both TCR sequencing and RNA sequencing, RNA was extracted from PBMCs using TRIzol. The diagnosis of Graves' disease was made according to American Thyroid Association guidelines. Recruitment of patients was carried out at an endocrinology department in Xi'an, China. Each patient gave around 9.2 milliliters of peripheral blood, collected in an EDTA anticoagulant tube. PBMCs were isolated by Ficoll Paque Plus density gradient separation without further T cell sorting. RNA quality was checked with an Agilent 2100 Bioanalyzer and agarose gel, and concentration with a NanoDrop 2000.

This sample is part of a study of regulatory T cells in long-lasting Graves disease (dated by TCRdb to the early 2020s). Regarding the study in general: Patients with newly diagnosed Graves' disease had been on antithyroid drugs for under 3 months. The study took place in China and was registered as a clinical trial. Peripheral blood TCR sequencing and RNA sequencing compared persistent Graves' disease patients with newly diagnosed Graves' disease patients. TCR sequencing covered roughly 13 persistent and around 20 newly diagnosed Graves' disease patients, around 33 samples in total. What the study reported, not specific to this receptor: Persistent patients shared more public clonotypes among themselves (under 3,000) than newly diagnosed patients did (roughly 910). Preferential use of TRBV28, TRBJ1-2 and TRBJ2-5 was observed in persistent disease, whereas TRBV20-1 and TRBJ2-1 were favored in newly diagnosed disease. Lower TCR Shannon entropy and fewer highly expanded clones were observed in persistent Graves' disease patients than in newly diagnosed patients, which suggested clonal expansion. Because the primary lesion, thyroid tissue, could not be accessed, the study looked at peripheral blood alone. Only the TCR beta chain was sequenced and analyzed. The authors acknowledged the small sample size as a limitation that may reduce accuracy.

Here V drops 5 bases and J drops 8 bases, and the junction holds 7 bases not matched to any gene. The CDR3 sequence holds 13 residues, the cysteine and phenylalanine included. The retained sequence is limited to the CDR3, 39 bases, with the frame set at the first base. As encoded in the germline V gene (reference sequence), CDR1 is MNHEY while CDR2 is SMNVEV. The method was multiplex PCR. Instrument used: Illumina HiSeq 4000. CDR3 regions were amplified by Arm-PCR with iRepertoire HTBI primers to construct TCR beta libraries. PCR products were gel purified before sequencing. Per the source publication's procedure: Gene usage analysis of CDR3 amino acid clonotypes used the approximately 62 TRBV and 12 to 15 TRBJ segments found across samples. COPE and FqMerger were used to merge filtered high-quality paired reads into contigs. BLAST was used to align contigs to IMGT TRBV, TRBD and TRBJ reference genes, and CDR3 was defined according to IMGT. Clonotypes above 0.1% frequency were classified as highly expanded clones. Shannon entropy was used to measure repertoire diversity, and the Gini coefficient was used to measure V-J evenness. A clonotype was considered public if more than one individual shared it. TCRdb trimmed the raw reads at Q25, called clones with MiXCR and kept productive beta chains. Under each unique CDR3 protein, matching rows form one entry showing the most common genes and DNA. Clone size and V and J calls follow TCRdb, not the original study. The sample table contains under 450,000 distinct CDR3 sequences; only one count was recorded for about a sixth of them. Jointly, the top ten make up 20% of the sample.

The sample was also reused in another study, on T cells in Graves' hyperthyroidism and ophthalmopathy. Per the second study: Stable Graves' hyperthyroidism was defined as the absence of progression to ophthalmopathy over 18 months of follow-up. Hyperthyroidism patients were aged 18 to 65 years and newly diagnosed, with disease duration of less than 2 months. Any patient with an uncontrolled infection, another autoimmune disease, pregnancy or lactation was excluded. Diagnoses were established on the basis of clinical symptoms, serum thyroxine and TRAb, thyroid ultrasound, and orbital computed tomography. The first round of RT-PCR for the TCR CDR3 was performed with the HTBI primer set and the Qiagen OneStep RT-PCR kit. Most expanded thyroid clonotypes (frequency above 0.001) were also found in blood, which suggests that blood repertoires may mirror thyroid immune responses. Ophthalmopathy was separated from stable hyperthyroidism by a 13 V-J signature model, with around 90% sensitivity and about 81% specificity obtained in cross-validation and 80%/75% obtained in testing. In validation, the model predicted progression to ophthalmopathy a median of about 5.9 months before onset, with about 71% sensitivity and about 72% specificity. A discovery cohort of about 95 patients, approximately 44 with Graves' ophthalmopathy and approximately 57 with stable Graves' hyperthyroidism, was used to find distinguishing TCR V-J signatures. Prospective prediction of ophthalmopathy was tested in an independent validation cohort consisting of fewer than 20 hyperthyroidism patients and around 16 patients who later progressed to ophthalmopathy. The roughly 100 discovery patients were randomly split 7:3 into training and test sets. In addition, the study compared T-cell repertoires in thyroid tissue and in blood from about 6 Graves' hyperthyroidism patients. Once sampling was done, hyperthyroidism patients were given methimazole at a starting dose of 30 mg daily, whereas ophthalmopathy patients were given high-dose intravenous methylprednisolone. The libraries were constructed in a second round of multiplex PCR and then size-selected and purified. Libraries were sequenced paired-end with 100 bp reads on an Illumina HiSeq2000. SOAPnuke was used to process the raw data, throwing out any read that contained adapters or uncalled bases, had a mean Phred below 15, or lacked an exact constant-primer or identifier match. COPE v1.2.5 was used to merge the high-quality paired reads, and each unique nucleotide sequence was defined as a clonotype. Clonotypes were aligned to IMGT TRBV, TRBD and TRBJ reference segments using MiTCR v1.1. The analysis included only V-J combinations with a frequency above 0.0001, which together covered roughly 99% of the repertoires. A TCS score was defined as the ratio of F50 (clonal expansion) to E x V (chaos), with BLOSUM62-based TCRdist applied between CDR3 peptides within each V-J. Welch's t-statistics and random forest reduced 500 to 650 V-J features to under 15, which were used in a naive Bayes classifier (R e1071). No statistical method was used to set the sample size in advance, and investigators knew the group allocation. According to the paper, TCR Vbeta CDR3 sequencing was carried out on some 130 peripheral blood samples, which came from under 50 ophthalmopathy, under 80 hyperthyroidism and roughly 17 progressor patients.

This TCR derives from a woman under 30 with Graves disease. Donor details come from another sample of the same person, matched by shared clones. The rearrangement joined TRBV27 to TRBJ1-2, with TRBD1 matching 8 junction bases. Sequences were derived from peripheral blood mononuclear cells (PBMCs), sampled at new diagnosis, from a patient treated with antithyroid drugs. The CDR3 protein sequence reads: CASSPGQGTGYTF. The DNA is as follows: TGTGCCAGCAGTCCCGGACAGGGAACGGGCTACACCTTC.